The clone carrying this TCR beta chain was found once. These data belong to a study of blood T cell repertoires in COVID-19. Germline V gene sequence: CDR1 SQVTM, CDR2 ANQGSEA. Trimming pared 7 bases from V and 0 bases from J, leaving 11 bases between. The CDR3 is 13 residues long. Methods used by the authors: Reference gene primers were amplified, and this amplification served to estimate nucleated cell counts. Profiling relied on immunoSEQ multiplex PCR, and the TCRdb table lists in-frame clones only, not all of them. That table gives V, J and clone size, and the DNA gave D and trimming. The sample includes over 200,000 clones, more than 65% of them seen just once.

The chain has TRBV29-1 and TRBJ2-3; TRBD2 is a possible D gene (5 bases). The receptor's source is a woman of 80 years or more with acute or convalescent COVID-19. Material: peripheral blood. The DNA for the CDR3 is TGCAGCGGATCGGGATCTAGCACAGATACGCAGTATTTT. Translating gives CSGSGSSTDTQYF.